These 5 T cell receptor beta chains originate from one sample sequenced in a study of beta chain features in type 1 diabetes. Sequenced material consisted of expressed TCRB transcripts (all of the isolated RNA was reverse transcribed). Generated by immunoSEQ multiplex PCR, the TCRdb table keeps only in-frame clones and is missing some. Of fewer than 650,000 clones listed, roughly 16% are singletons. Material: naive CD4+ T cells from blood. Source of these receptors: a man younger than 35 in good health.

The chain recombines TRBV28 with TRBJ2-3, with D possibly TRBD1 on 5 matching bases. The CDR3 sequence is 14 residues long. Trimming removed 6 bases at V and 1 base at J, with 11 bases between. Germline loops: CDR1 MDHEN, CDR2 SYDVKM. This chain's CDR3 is CASSSRVGTDTQYF. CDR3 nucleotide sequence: TGTGCCAGCAGCTCCAGGGTGGGCACAGATACGCAGTATTTT. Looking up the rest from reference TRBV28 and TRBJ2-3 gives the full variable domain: DVKVTQSSRYLVKRTGEKVFLECVQDMDHENMFWYRQDPGLGLRLIYFSYDVKMKEKGDIPEGYSVSREKKERFSLILESASTNQTSMYLCASSSRVGTDTQYFGPGTRLTVL.

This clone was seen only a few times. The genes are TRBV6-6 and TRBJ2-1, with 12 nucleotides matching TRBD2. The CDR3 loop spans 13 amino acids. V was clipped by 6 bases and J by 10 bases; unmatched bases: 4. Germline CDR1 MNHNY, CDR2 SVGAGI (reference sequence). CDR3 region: CASSRTSGNEQFF. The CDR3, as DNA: TGTGCCAGCAGCAGGACTAGCGGGAACGAGCAGTTCTTC.

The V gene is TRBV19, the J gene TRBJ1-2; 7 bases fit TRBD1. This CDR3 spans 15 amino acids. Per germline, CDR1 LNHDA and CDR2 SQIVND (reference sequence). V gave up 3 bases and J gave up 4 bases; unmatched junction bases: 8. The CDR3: CASSIRQGGSYGYTF. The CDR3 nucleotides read TGTGCCAGTAGTATCCGACAGGGCGGCAGCTATGGCTACACCTTC. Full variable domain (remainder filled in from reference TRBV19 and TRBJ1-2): DGGITQSPKYLFRKEGQNVTLSCEQNLNHDAMYWYRQDPGQGLRLIYYSQIVNDFQKGDIAEGYSVSREKKESFPLTVTSAQKNPTAFYLCASSIRQGGSYGYTFGSGTRLTVV.

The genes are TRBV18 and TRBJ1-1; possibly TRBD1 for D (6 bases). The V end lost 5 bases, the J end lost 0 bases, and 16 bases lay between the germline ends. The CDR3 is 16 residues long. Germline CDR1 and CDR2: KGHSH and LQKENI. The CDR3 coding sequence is TGTGCCAGCTCAGGACTACAGGGTACAATGAACACTGAAGCTTTCTTT. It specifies CASSGLQGTMNTEAFF.

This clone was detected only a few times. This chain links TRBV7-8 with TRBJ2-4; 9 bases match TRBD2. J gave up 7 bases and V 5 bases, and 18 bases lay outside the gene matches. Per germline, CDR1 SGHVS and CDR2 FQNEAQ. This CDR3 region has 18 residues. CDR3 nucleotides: TGTGCCAGCAGCGCGAGGAGAGGGCTAGCGGGGACTGGGAACATTCAGTACTTC. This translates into CASSARRGLAGTGNIQYF.